The 9 T cell receptor beta chains in this list originate from one sample, sequenced in a study of blood T cells in healthy people across ages. Sample-barcoded 5' priming and a J-beta primer mix drove a second PCR of roughly 6 to 12 cycles. In TCRdb, the 5' RACE reads were re-called with MiXCR into one record per CDR3 protein. The sample lists about 930,000 distinct CDR3 sequences, almost 30% seen once, with 10% in the top ten. The data also belong to a second study, concerning T cells of mothers and their children.

The specimen sequenced was blood. These receptors were taken from a woman aged 40 to 50 in good health.

This clonotype was observed at least ten times. The V call is TRBV7-3, the J call TRBJ1-1, with 7 bases lining up with TRBD1. Germline CDR1 reads SGHTA; CDR2 reads FQGTGA. The CDR3 consists of 13 residues. Trimming took 4 bases from V and 6 from J; bases not matched to a gene: 5. CDR3 in amino acids: CASSSQGLAEAFF. Here the CDR3 DNA reads TGTGCCAGCAGCTCACAGGGGCTGGCTGAAGCTTTCTTT.

A remark on this clonotype: Possible read error: a much larger clone is one base away. The chain recombines TRBV12-3 or TRBV12-4 with TRBJ2-1; 7 bases map to TRBD1. Losses at the gene ends were 5 bases for V and 5 bases for J; bases not matched to a gene: 6. The CDR3 is made up of 14 amino acids. The CDR3 sequence is CASSHRGQNNEQFF. DNA of the CDR3: TGTGCCAGCAGTCACCGGGGACAGAACAATGAGCAGTTCTTC.

The chain is built from TRBV28 and TRBJ1-1, with unresolved D. Germline V gene sequence: CDR1 MDHEN, CDR2 SYDVKM. V was cut by 2 bases and J by 0 bases, with 10 bases left in between. The CDR3 is 15 amino acids. The CDR3 here is CASSLRTSMNTEAFF. The CDR3 coding sequence is TGTGCCAGCAGTTTACGGACCTCAATGAACACTGAAGCTTTCTTT.

This clonotype appeared a single time. This chain connects TRBV7-8 to TRBJ2-1; 10 nucleotides match TRBD1. CDR1 is SGHVS and CDR2 is FQNEAQ in the germline V gene. This CDR3 contains 16 residues. Trimming cost V 1 base and J 3 bases; bases outside gene matches: 3. The DNA for the CDR3 is TGTGCCAGCAGCTTAGTTGGGGACAGGGGCTACAATGAGCAGTTCTTC. This gives the protein CASSLVGDRGYNEQFF.

The J gene is TRBJ2-1, the V gene TRBV20-1; weak D call: TRBD2 (7 bases). CDR3 length: 16 amino acids. Trimming cost V 6 bases and J 5 bases, with 23 bases left between them. CDR1 is DFQATT, CDR2 SNEGSKA, per germline (reference sequence). As DNA, the CDR3 is TGCAGTGCCCCTTACCCCGTAGGGGGGGATCACAATGAGCAGTTCTTC. Translation: CSAPYPVGGDHNEQFF.

A few counts support this clonotype. The chain joins TRBV9 to TRBJ2-5, with TRBD1 matching over 7 bases. Germline-derived CDR1 and CDR2 are SGDLS and YYNGEE. This CDR3 has 15 residues. V was clipped by 0 bases and J by 3 bases; unmatched bases: 5. The CDR3 is CASSVEGQRKETQYF. DNA for the CDR3: TGTGCCAGCAGCGTAGAGGGACAGCGAAAAGAGACCCAGTACTTC. Variable domain in full (rest from reference TRBV9 and TRBJ2-5): DSGVTQTPKHLITATGQRVTLRCSPRSGDLSVYWYQQSLDQGLQFLIQYYNGEERAKGNILERFSAQQFPDLHSELNLSSLELGDSALYFCASSVEGQRKETQYFGPGTRLLVL.

The chain has TRBV4-1 and TRBJ2-1, with TRBD1 identical over 7 bases. The CDR3 runs to 14 residues. The germline V gene has CDR1 MGHRA and CDR2 YSYEKL. Losses at the gene ends were 3 bases for V and 11 bases for J; bases not matched to a gene: 10. The CDR3 sequence: CASSHTALDRQQFF. Written as DNA, the CDR3 is TGCGCCAGCAGCCACACCGCCCTGGACAGGCAGCAGTTCTTC.

V gene TRBV20-1 combines with J gene TRBJ2-6; no definite D call. With 3 bases removed from V and 3 bases from J, the gap between germline ends came to 9 bases. The CDR3 is 14 residues long. Germline CDR1 is DFQATT and CDR2 is SNEGSKA (reference sequence). The CDR3 DNA is TGCAGTGCTAGCCCCCCTGGTGGGGCCAACGTCCTGACTTTC. Protein sequence: CSASPPGGANVLTF.

In its sample, this clonotype was seen a few times. The chain has TRBV4-3 and TRBJ2-3, with D unresolved. The V gene's germline CDR1 is LGHNA and CDR2 YSLEER. Trimming shortened V by 0 bases and J by 1 base, and 8 bases separated the two germline ends. This CDR3 contains 15 residues. The CDR3 sequence is CASSQERRGTDTQYF. The CDR3 DNA reads as TGCGCCAGCAGCCAAGAGCGTAGAGGCACAGATACGCAGTATTTT.